This T cell receptor beta chain was found in a study of cytomegalovirus exposure and HLA in healthy donors. Study findings and constraints: There were some public TCRs occurring in many donors, but most TCR sequences were rare.

As regards this clone: The antigen is unknown.

Assay: immunoSEQ multiplex PCR; the TCRdb copy retains only in-frame clones and omits some. The table has 65,000 to 100,000 clones, 93% seen once. Trimming pared 3 bases from V and 3 bases from J, leaving 9 bases between. CDR1 is LNHDA, CDR2 SQIVND, per germline (reference sequence). The CDR3 extends over 13 amino acids. Separate from the roughly 700-subject first cohort was the roughly 120-subject validation cohort, to which the donors belonged. Specimen: PBMCs. This clonotype originated in a woman under 40 in good health and CMV-seronegative. This chain links TRBV19 with TRBJ2-7, with D maybe TRBD1 (5 bases). The CDR3 reads CASSINQGYEQYF. CDR3 DNA sequence: TGTGCCAGTAGTATCAATCAGGGCTACGAGCAGTACTTC.